Listed here are 26 T cell receptor beta chains from one sample, sequenced in a study of T cell responses to AZD1222 COVID-19 vaccine. Libraries were prepared by immunoSEQ multiplex PCR; TCRdb keeps only in-frame clonotypes and omits some of them. The sample has approximately 210,000 clones; 90% to 95% are singletons. Source: peripheral blood, taken 28 days after the second AZD1222 dose. The receptors stem from an adult who received the AZD1222 COVID-19 vaccine.

The J gene is TRBJ1-6, the V gene TRBV19, with 9 bases aligning to TRBD1. J gave up 14 bases and V 3 bases, and 8 bases lay outside the gene matches. This CDR3 comprises 14 residues. The germline V gene encodes CDR1 LNHDA and CDR2 SQIVND (reference sequence). The CDR3 region has the DNA TGTGCCAGTAGTATCCAGAGTCGGGACAGGGCCCTCCACTTT. The encoded protein is CASSIQSRDRALHF.

As for this clone: At the DNA level, this CDR3 is encoded by other sequences in the same sample as well. This chain connects TRBV6-5 to TRBJ1-1; no clear D. The germline CDR1 and CDR2 sequences are MNHEY and SVGAGI. This CDR3 is 11 amino acids long. Trimming removed 6 bases at V and 1 base at J, with 3 bases between. CDR3 nucleotide sequence: TGTGCCAGCAGGGGGAACACTGAAGCTTTCTTT. It yields the protein CASRGNTEAFF.

This clone was seen only once. The chain links TRBV24-1 to TRBJ2-1; D may be TRBD1 (5 bases). Trimming took 0 bases from V and 3 from J, leaving 8 bases between them. CDR3 length equals 15 residues. Germline assignment: CDR1 KGHDR and CDR2 SFDVKD. CDR3 DNA sequence: TGTGCCACCAGTGATTTGGCCACAGGCTACAATGAGCAGTTCTTC. Encoded protein: CATSDLATGYNEQFF.

The rearrangement joins TRBV3-1 (or the pseudogene TRBV3-2) to TRBJ2-7; no reliable D call. There are 15 residues in the CDR3. CDR1 and CDR2 from the germline V gene are LGHDT and YNNKEL (reference sequence). V was clipped by 5 bases and J by 4 bases, with 18 bases between them. CDR3: CASSTRDSALYEQYF. The CDR3 DNA is TGTGCCAGCAGCACCCGAGACTCCGCTCTATACGAGCAGTACTTC.

J is TRBJ2-7 and V is TRBV2, with 9 bases that match TRBD1. The CDR3 extends over 13 amino acids. CDR1 and CDR2 (germline): SNHLY, FYNNEI. Trimming took 11 bases from V and 1 from J; bases not matched to a gene: 6. The CDR3 DNA is TGTGCCGAGGGACAGGGATATTCCTACGAGCAGTACTTC. This gives the protein CAEGQGYSYEQYF. The whole variable domain, filled in from reference TRBV2 and TRBJ2-7, reads EPEVTQTPSHQVTQMGQEVILRCVPISNHLYFYWYRQILGQKVEFLVSFYNNEISEKSEIFDDQFSVERPDGSNFTLKIRSTKLEDSAMYFCAEGQGYSYEQYFGPGTRLTVT.

This clone was seen a single time. This chain uses TRBV18 with TRBJ2-3; the match to TRBD2 covers 7 bases. The CDR3 contains 16 residues. Trimming at V came to 3 bases and at J to 4 bases, leaving 10 bases not matched to a gene. The germline gives CDR1 KGHSH, CDR2 LQKENI. The CDR3 protein is CASSPLAGRGSDTQYF. The CDR3 DNA is TGTGCCAGCTCACCCTTAGCGGGTCGGGGGTCAGATACGCAGTATTTT.

This rearrangement joins TRBV30 to TRBJ2-7; the match to TRBD2 covers 9 bases. The V segment lost 1 base and the J segment 4 bases; nucleotides outside the gene matches: 8. The CDR3 length is 15 residues. CDR1 and CDR2 from the germline V gene are GTSNPN and SVGIG (reference sequence). In DNA, the CDR3 is TGTGCCTGGAGTGGCGGCGTGGGACTAGCTTACGAGCAGTACTTC. Amino acid sequence: CAWSGGVGLAYEQYF.

The gene calls are TRBV12-3 or TRBV12-4 and TRBJ1-1, with a possible D match to TRBD1 (5 bases). This CDR3 has 13 residues. V was shortened by 6 bases and J by 3 bases, with 11 bases between the two germline ends. The CDR3 region is CASRGEADTEAFF. DNA for the CDR3: TGTGCCAGCAGGGGGGAGGCGGACACTGAAGCTTTCTTT.

This chain connects TRBV10-3 to TRBJ2-3; the match to TRBD2 covers 12 bases. This CDR3 is 18 amino acids long. Looked up from germline, CDR1 is ENHRY and CDR2 is SYGVKD. Trimming cost V 3 bases and J 4 bases; bases outside gene matches: 11. The chain's CDR3 is CAISELAGGRDFPDTQYF. DNA for the CDR3: TGTGCCATCAGTGAACTAGCGGGAGGCCGAGATTTCCCAGATACGCAGTATTTT.

This chain links TRBV6-5 with TRBJ2-7, with D unresolved. Germline V gives CDR1 MNHEY, CDR2 SVGAGI. The CDR3 has 15 residues. V was clipped by 0 bases and J by 2 bases, with 11 bases between them. CDR3 coding DNA: TGTGCCAGCAGTTACTCGACGGCAGAGACCTACGAGCAGTACTTC. It yields the protein CASSYSTAETYEQYF.

The chain links TRBV25-1 to TRBJ2-2, with D perhaps TRBD2 (6 bases). Germline CDR1 MGHDK, CDR2 SYGVNS. The CDR3 loop spans 16 amino acids. Trimming shortened V by 3 bases and J by 7 bases, and 18 bases separated the two germline ends. The CDR3 DNA follows: TGTGCCAGCAGTGATTCCTTGGGGATGCGGGGCGGGGAGCTGTTTTTT. Protein product: CASSDSLGMRGGELFF. Full variable domain (outside the CDR3, taken from reference TRBV25-1 and TRBJ2-2): EADIYQTPRYLVIGTGKKITLECSQTMGHDKMYWYQQDPGMELHLIHYSYGVNSTEKGDLSSESTVSRIRTEHFPLTLESARPSHTSQYLCASSDSLGMRGGELFFGEGSRLTVL.

The chain recombines TRBV2 with TRBJ2-5; D is undetermined. Germline-derived CDR1 and CDR2 are SNHLY and FYNNEI. The CDR3 extends over 14 amino acids. The V end was cut by 8 bases, the J end by 0 bases, with 13 bases between. The CDR3 loop is CASGQEGYQETQYF. The CDR3 nucleotides are TGTGCCAGCGGTCAGGAAGGGTACCAAGAGACCCAGTACTTC.

The V gene is TRBV7-2, the J gene TRBJ1-2; TRBD1 agrees at 7 bases. V gave up 4 bases and J gave up 6 bases; unmatched junction bases: 5. The CDR3 totals 13 residues. In germline, CDR1 is SGHTA, CDR2 FQGNSA. This CDR3 is CASSSTGADGYTF. The CDR3 DNA follows: TGTGCCAGCAGCTCAACAGGGGCCGATGGCTACACCTTC.

V and J are TRBV28 and TRBJ2-7, with 11 bases that match TRBD2. CDR1 and CDR2 from the germline V gene are MDHEN and SYDVKM. CDR3 length: 14 residues. V gave up 7 bases and J gave up 2 bases; unmatched junction bases: 4. The CDR3, as DNA: TGTGCCAGCACCCCGGGACTAGCGGCCTACGAGCAGTACTTC. Translated: CASTPGLAAYEQYF.

The chain carries TRBV28 and TRBJ2-7; 8 positions agree with TRBD1. Looked up from germline, CDR1 is MDHEN and CDR2 is SYDVKM. The CDR3 extends over 21 amino acids. V lost 2 bases to trimming and J lost 2 bases; unmatched junction nucleotides: 23. The chain's CDR3 is CASSLSAFADFDRGNAYEQYF. CDR3 nucleotide sequence: TGTGCCAGCAGTTTAAGTGCGTTTGCCGACTTCGACAGGGGCAATGCCTACGAGCAGTACTTC.

The chain has TRBV6-5 and TRBJ2-5; weak D call: TRBD2 (6 bases). The ends were cut back, 8 bases at V and 5 bases at J, with 6 bases in the middle. Per the germline V gene, CDR1 is MNHEY and CDR2 is SVGAGI. The CDR3 runs 10 residues. CDR3 nucleotide sequence: TGTGCCAGCGGGGGGGAGACCCAGTACTTC. This sequence encodes CASGGETQYF.

The table lists this clone with a count of one. The gene calls are TRBV7-9 and TRBJ1-2; D is uncertain. Trimming removed 1 base at V and 5 bases at J, with 14 bases between. Germline V CDR1 and CDR2: SEHNR, FQNEAQ (reference sequence). The CDR3 has 15 amino acids. The CDR3 coding sequence is TGTGCCAGCAGCTTAGGGCAGGAGCCACTGTATGGCTACACCTTC. Its translation is CASSLGQEPLYGYTF.

This clone was observed a single time. The gene calls are TRBV21-1 and TRBJ2-5. TRBV21-1 is termed a pseudogene. The CDR3 is made up of 11 amino acids. DNA of the CDR3: TGTGCCAGCCGGCCGTTGGAGACCCAGTACTTC. Its protein is CASRPLETQYF.

The rearrangement uses TRBV11-2 and TRBJ1-2, with D possibly being TRBD1 (6 bases). The V gene lost 6 bases and the J gene lost 13 bases, with 21 bases spanning the gap. The CDR3 extends over 13 amino acids. Germline V lookup: CDR1 SGHAT, CDR2 FQNNGV. The CDR3 DNA sequence: TGTGCCAGCAGTTCAGGGGCAGGTCTTTTGGGCACCTTC. It yields the protein CASSSGAGLLGTF. The whole variable domain, remainder taken from reference TRBV11-2 and TRBJ1-2, is EAGVAQSPRYKIIEKRQSVAFWCNPISGHATLYWYQQILGQGPKLLIQFQNNGVVDDSQLPKDRFSAERLKGVDSTLKIQPAKLEDSAVYLCASSSGAGLLGTFGSGTRLTVV.

The chain uses TRBV30 and TRBJ1-3; D is possibly TRBD1 (6 bases). The germline V gene encodes CDR1 GTSNPN and CDR2 SVGIG (reference sequence). The CDR3 consists of 16 residues. V lost 4 bases to trimming and J lost 0 bases, with 16 bases between them. The DNA of the CDR3 is TGTGCCTGGACTTATTGGGGGGCTAGCTCTGGAAACACCATATATTTT. Protein product: CAWTYWGASSGNTIYF.

This chain joins TRBV2 and TRBJ2-5, with 8 bases lining up with TRBD1. Trimming cost V 6 bases and J 1 base; bases outside gene matches: 1. This CDR3 comprises 13 residues. The germline V gene has CDR1 SNHLY and CDR2 FYNNEI. Here the CDR3 reads CASRGQVQETQYF. CDR3 nucleotide sequence: TGTGCCAGCAGGGGACAGGTCCAAGAGACCCAGTACTTC.

The chain employs TRBV27 and TRBJ1-2; D gene ambiguous. The length of the CDR3 is 16 residues. Trimming cost V 3 bases and J 3 bases, with 17 bases left between them. The V gene's germline CDR1 is MNHEY and CDR2 SMNVEV (reference sequence). CDR3: CASSFSPRADHYGYTF. The CDR3 nucleotides read TGTGCCAGCAGTTTCTCCCCCCGGGCCGACCACTATGGCTACACCTTC.

The chain joins TRBV6-5 to TRBJ1-2; 8 bases align to TRBD1. Losses at the gene ends were 10 bases for V and 4 bases for J; bases not matched to a gene: 8. The CDR3 totals 13 residues. The germline gives CDR1 MNHEY, CDR2 SVGAGI. This CDR3 reads CATWTGLGYGYTF. As DNA, the CDR3 is TGTGCCACCTGGACAGGGTTAGGCTATGGCTACACCTTC.

The rearrangement uses TRBV3-1 (or the pseudogene TRBV3-2) and TRBJ2-3; D may be TRBD2 (6 bases). V dropped 4 bases and J dropped 3 bases, with 11 bases sitting between them. The CDR3 consists of 14 residues. CDR1 is LGHDT, CDR2 YNNKEL, per germline (reference sequence). CDR3 region: CASSLGTSTDTQYF. The CDR3, as DNA: TGTGCCAGCAGCCTGGGGACTTCTACAGATACGCAGTATTTT.

The rearrangement joins TRBV3-1 (or the pseudogene TRBV3-2) to TRBJ2-7; 9 nucleotides line up with TRBD1. This CDR3 spans 14 amino acids. The germline CDR1 and CDR2 sequences are LGHDT and YNNKEL (reference sequence). V gave up 5 bases and J gave up 6 bases; unmatched junction bases: 8. CDR3 DNA: TGTGCCAGCAGCACCCGGGACAGGGTTCGCGAGCAGTACTTC. Its protein product is CASSTRDRVREQYF.

V gene TRBV28 combines with J gene TRBJ2-7; D is tentatively TRBD1 or TRBD2 (5 bases each). The germline V gene encodes CDR1 MDHEN and CDR2 SYDVKM. The CDR3 loop spans 13 amino acids. Trimming removed 5 bases at V and 3 bases at J, with 11 bases between. CDR3: CASSPGRIYEQYF. The DNA for the CDR3 is TGTGCCAGCAGTCCGGGACGGATCTACGAGCAGTACTTC.